This TCR beta chain appears in the sequencing data of a study of CD8 T cells in ankylosing spondylitis (dated by TCRdb to 2016 to 2017). Regarding the study in general: To find TCR variants linked to disease, the study profiled T cell receptor beta repertoires in ankylosing spondylitis patients and healthy donors. The whole study cohort included about a hundred healthy donors and around 25 ankylosing spondylitis patients. Peripheral blood was sampled, and synovial fluid was additionally collected from ankylosing spondylitis patients.

This clonotype occurred a few times. Its antigen remains undetermined. No qualities accompany the bases; no much larger clone lies one base away. The run used an Illumina HiSeq 2500. Quantitative 5'-RACE with molecular barcodes was the method used to prepare the TCR beta libraries. As for how the authors treated the data: Disease-linked TCR variants were identified with a new computational method built on a probabilistic model of VDJ rearrangement. TCRdb reworked the public reads: Q25 trimming with fastp, MiXCR clone assembly, productive beta chains retained. Duplicate CDR3 protein sequences are folded into a single record with the most common DNA and genes. The V and J calls, along with clone size, are taken from TCRdb and not from the paper's own processing. This sample gives about 140,000 distinct CDR3 sequences in total; approximately 8.4% of them show up just once. The ten most abundant clones make up 7.3% of the sample.

The paper's findings and limits, for the study overall: Blood from ankylosing spondylitis patients appeared to be characterized by a TCR beta motif composed of about eight highly homologous amino acid variants. The disease-linked clones showed a CD8+ phenotype and occurred at relatively low frequencies in peripheral blood. Some motif variants had previously been reported in the synovial fluid and blood of reactive arthritis patients, which suggests shared mechanisms of disease initiation. According to the report, matched synovial fluid samples from ankylosing spondylitis patients were significantly enriched for the disease-linked clones.

Synovial fluid samples were matched to blood samples from the same ankylosing spondylitis patients. Sequencing was performed on synovial fluid, either unsorted or a sorted T cell fraction (not recorded which). This TCR came from a male donor with ankylosing spondylitis.

The CDR3 is CSASRGHLKETQYF. The nucleotides are TGCAGTGCTAGTAGGGGCCACCTAAAAGAGACCCAGTACTTC. The chain joins TRBV20-1 to TRBJ2-5; the D gene is perhaps TRBD1, from 5 matching bases. The germline V gene (reference sequence) specifies DFQATT as CDR1 and SNEGSKA as CDR2. The CDR3, from cysteine to phenylalanine, totals 14 residues. Only the CDR3 DNA stays, 42 bases, in frame from base 1. V is cut by 3 bases and J by 3 bases, and the space between the germline ends is 14 bases.